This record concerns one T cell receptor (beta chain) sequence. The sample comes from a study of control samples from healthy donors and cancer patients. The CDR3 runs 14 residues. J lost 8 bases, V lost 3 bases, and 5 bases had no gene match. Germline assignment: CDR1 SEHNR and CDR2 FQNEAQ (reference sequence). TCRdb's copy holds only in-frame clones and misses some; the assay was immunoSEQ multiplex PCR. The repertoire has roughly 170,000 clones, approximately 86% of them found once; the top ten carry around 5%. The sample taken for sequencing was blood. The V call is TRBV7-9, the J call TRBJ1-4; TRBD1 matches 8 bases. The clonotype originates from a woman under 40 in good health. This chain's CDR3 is CASSLTGVGEKLFF. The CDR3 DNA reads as TGTGCCAGCAGCTTGACAGGGGTCGGAGAAAAACTGTTTTTT.